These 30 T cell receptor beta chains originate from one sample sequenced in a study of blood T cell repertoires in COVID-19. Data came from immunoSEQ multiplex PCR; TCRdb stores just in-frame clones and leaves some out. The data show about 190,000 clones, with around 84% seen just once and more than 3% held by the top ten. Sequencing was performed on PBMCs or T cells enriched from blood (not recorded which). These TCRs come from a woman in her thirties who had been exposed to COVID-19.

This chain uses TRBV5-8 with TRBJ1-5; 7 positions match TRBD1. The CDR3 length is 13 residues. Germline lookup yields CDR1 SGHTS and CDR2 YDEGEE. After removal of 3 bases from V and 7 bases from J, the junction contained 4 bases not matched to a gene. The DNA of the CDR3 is TGTGCCAGCAGCTCCTCAGGGGGGCAGCCCCAGCATTTT. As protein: CASSSSGGQPQHF.

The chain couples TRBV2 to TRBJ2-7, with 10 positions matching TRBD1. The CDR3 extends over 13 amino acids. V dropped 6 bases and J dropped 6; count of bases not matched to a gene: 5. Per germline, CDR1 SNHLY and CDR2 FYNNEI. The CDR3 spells CASSLGQGREQYF. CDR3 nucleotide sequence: TGTGCCAGCAGCTTGGGACAGGGGCGCGAGCAGTACTTC.

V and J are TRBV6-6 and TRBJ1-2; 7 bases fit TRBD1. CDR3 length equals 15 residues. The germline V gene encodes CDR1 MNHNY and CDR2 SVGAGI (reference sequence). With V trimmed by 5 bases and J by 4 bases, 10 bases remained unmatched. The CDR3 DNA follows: TGTGCCAGCAGTACCCCGACAGGGCGGGCCTATGGCTACACCTTC. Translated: CASSTPTGRAYGYTF.

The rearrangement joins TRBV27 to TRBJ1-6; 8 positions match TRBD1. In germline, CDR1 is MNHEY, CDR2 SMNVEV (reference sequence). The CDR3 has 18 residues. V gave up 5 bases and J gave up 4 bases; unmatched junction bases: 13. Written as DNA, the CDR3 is TGTGCCAGCAGTGCCCCCTACAGGGGGAATGGATATAATTCACCCCTCCACTTT. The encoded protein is CASSAPYRGNGYNSPLHF.

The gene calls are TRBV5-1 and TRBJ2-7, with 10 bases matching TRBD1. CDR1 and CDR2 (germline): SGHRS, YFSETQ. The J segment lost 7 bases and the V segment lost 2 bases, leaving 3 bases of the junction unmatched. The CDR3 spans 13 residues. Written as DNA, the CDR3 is TGCGCCAGCAGCTTCGACAGGGGGCGGGAGCAGTACTTC. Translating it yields CASSFDRGREQYF.

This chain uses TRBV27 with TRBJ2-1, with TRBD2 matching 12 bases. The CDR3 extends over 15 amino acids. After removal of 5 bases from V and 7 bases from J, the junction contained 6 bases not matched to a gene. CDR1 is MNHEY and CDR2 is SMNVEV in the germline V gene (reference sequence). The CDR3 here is CASSDTSGGLNEQFF. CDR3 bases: TGTGCCAGCAGTGATACTAGCGGGGGGCTGAATGAGCAGTTCTTC.

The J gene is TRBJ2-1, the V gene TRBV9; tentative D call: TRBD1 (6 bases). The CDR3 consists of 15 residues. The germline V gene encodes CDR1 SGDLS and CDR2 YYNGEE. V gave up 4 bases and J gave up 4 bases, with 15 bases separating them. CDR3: CASSPRWTEYNEQFF. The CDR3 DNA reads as TGTGCCAGCAGCCCACGCTGGACAGAATACAATGAGCAGTTCTTC.

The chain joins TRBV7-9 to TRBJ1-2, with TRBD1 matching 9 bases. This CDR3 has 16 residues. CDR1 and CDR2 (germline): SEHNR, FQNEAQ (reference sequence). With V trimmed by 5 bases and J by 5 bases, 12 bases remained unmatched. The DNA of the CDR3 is TGTGCCAGCAGCGCGATAGAGACAGGGGGGAAGTATGGCTACACCTTC. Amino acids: CASSAIETGGKYGYTF.

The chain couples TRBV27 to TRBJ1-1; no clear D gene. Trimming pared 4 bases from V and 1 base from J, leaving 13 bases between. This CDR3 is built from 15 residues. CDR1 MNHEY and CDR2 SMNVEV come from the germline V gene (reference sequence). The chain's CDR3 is CASSSRGAPNTEAFF. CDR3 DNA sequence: TGTGCCAGCAGTTCCCGGGGTGCCCCGAACACTGAAGCTTTCTTT.

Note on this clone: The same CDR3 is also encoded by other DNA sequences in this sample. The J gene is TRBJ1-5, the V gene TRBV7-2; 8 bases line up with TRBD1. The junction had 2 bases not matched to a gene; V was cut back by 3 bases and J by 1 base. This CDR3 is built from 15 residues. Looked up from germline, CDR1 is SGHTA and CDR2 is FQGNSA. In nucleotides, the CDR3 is TGTGCCAGCAGCTTCAGGACAGGGAGCAATCAGCCCCAGCATTTT. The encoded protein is CASSFRTGSNQPQHF.

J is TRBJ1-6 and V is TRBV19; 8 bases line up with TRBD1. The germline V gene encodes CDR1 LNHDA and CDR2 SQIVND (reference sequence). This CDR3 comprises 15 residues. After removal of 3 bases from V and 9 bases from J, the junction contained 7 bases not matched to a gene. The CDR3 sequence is CASSIWTGTTSPLHF. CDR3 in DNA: TGTGCCAGTAGTATTTGGACAGGGACGACTTCACCCCTCCACTTT.

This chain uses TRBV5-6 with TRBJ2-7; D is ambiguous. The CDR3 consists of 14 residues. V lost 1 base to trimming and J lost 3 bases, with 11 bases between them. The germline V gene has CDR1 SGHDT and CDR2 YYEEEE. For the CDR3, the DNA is TGTGCCAGCAGCTTGTCCCCTACCGACTACGAGCAGTACTTC. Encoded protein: CASSLSPTDYEQYF. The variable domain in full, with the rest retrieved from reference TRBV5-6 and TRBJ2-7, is DAGVTQSPTHLIKTRGQQVTLRCSPKSGHDTVSWYQQALGQGPQFIFQYYEEEERQRGNFPDRFSGHQFPNYSSELNVNALLLGDSALYLCASSLSPTDYEQYFGPGTRLTVT.

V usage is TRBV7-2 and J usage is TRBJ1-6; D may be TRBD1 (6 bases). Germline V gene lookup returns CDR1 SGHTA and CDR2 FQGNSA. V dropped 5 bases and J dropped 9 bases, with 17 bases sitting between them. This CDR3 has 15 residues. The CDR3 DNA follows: TGTGCCAGCAGCCTCCAGGGGTCAGGGCTTTCACCCCTCCACTTT. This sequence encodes CASSLQGSGLSPLHF.

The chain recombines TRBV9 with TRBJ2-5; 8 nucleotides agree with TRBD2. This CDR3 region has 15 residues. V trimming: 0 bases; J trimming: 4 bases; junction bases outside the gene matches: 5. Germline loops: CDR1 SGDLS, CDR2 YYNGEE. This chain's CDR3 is CASSVGVAGGETQYF. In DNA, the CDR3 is TGTGCCAGCAGCGTAGGCGTCGCGGGGGGAGAGACCCAGTACTTC.

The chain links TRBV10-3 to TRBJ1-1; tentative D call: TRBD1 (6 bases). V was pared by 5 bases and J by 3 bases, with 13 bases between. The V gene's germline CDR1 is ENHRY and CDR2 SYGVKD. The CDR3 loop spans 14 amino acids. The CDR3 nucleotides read TGTGCCATCAGTAAGACAGGTGGGGACACTGAAGCTTTCTTT. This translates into CAISKTGGDTEAFF.

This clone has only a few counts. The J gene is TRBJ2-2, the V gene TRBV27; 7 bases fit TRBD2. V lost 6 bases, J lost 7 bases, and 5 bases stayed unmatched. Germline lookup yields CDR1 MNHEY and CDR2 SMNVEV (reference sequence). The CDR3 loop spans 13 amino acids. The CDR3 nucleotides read TGTGCCAGCAGGCCAGCGGGGAACGGGGAGCTGTTTTTT. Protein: CASRPAGNGELFF.

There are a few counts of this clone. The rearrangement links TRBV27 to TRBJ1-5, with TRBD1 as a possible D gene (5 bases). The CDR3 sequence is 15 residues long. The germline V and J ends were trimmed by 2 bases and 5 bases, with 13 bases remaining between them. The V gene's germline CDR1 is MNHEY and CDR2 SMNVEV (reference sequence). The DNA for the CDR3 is TGTGCCAGCAGTTTAAATGGCGGGACGTATCAGCCCCAGCATTTT. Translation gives CASSLNGGTYQPQHF.

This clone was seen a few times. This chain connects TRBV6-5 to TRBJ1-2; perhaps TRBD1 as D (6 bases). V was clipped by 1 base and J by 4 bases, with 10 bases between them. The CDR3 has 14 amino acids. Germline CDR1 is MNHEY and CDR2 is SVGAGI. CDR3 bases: TGTGCCAGCAGTTACTATGAAGGGGGCTATGGCTACACCTTC. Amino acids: CASSYYEGGYGYTF.

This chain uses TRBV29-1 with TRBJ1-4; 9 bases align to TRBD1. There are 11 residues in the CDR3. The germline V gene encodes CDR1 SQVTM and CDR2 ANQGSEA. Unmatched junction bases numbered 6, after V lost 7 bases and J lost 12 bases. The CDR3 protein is CSARTGVELFF. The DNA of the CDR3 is TGCAGCGCCAGGACAGGGGTTGAACTGTTTTTT.

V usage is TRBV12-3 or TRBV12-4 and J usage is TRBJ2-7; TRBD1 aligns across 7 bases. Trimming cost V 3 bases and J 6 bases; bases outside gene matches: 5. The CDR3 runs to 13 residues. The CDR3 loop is CASSFRGGSEQYF. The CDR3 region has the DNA TGTGCCAGCAGTTTCAGAGGGGGCAGCGAGCAGTACTTC.

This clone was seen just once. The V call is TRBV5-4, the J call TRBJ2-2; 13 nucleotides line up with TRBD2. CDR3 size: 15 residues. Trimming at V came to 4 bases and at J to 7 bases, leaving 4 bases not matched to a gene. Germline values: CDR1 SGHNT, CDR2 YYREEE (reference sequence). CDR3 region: CASSVLAGGIGELFF. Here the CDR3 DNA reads TGTGCCAGCAGCGTACTAGCGGGGGGGATCGGGGAGCTGTTTTTT.

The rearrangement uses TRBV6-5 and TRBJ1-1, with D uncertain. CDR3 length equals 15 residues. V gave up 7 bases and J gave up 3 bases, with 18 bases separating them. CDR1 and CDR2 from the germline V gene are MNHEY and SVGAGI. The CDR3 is CASTLDAAGDTEAFF. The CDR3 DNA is TGTGCCAGCACCTTGGACGCCGCCGGGGACACTGAAGCTTTCTTT.

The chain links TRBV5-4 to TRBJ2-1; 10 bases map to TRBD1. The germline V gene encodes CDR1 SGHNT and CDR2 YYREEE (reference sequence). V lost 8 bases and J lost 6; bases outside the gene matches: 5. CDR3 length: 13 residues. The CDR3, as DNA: TGTGCCAGTAGGACAGGGGGGAGCAATGAGCAGTTCTTC. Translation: CASRTGGSNEQFF.

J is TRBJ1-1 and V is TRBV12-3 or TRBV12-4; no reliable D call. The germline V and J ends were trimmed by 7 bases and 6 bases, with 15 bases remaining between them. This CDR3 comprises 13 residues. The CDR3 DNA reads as TGTGCCAGCACCCCAGGTCCAACGGCTGAAGCTTTCTTT. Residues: CASTPGPTAEAFF.

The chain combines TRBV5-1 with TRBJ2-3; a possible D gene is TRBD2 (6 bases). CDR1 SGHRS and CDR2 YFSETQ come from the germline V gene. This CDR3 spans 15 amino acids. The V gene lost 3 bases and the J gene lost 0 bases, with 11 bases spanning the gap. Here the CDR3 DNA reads TGCGCCAGCAGCTCCCTGCGGGGCAGCACAGATACGCAGTATTTT. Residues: CASSSLRGSTDTQYF.

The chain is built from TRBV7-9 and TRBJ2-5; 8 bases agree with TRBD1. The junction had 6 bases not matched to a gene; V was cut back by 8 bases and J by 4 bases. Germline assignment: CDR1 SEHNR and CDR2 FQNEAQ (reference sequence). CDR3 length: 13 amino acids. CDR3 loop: CASLAGGIETQYF. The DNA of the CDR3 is TGTGCCAGCCTAGCAGGGGGCATAGAGACCCAGTACTTC.

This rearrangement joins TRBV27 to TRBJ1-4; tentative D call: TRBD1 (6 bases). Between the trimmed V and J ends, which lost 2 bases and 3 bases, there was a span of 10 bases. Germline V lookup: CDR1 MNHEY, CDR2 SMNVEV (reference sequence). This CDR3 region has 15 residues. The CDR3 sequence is CASSLATGPNEKLFF. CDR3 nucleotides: TGTGCCAGCAGTTTAGCGACAGGACCTAATGAAAAACTGTTTTTT.

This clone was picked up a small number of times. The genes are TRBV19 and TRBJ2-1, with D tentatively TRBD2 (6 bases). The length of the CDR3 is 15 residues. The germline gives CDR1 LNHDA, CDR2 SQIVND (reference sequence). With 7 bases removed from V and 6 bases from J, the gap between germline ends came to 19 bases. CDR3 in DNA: TGTGCCAGTACACACCGGGACCCGCGGGGCAATGAGCAGTTCTTC. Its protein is CASTHRDPRGNEQFF.

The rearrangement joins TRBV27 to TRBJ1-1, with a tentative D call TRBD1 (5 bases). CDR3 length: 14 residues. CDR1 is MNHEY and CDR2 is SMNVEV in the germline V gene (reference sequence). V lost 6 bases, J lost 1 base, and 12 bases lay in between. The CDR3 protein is CASSITGGNTEAFF. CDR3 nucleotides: TGTGCCAGCAGCATCACAGGTGGGAACACTGAAGCTTTCTTT.

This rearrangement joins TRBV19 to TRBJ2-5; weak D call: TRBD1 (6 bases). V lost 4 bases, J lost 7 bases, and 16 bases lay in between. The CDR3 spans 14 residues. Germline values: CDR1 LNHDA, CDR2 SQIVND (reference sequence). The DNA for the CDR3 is TGTGCCAGTAGTACGCCAGGGGCCTGGGGGACCCAGTACTTC. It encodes CASSTPGAWGTQYF.